The 5 T cell receptor beta chains below come from one sample, sequenced in a study of cytomegalovirus exposure and HLA in healthy donors. The PCR was carried out with 60 Vbeta primers and 13 Jbeta primers. Data came from immunoSEQ multiplex PCR; TCRdb stores just in-frame clones and leaves some out. Of 90,000 to 100,000 clones in the sample, under 75% were seen once. Sequences were obtained from PBMCs. These receptors were obtained from a female donor in good health and CMV-seronegative.

The J gene is TRBJ2-7, the V gene TRBV5-4; D unclear. The length of the CDR3 is 14 residues. Germline CDR1 and CDR2: SGHNT and YYREEE (reference sequence). The ends were cut back, 4 bases at V and 2 bases at J, with 13 bases in the middle. In DNA form, the CDR3 reads TGTGCCAGCAGCAAGGCAGGATCCACCTACGAGCAGTACTTC. This gives the protein CASSKAGSTYEQYF.

The chain uses TRBV5-6 and TRBJ1-2, with 9 bases aligning to TRBD1. With V trimmed by 4 bases and J by 3 bases, 7 bases remained unmatched. The CDR3 totals 15 residues. The germline CDR1 and CDR2 sequences are SGHDT and YYEEEE. The CDR3 nucleotides are TGTGCCAGCAGCAAACCGGGACAGGGCCACTATGGCTACACCTTC. It encodes CASSKPGQGHYGYTF.

This clone was observed a few times. V and J are TRBV11-2 and TRBJ2-1, with 10 nucleotides matching TRBD2. The CDR3 is 15 amino acids. J gave up 6 bases and V 1 base, and 3 bases lay outside the gene matches. Germline V CDR1 and CDR2: SGHAT, FQNNGV. CDR3 region: CASSLAGLAANEQFF. The CDR3 DNA reads as TGTGCCAGCAGCTTAGCCGGACTAGCGGCCAATGAGCAGTTCTTC. The full variable domain, with the rest looked up from reference TRBV11-2 and TRBJ2-1, is EAGVAQSPRYKIIEKRQSVAFWCNPISGHATLYWYQQILGQGPKLLIQFQNNGVVDDSQLPKDRFSAERLKGVDSTLKIQPAKLEDSAVYLCASSLAGLAANEQFFGPGTRLTVL.

CDR3 DNA sequence: TGTGCCAGCAGTTACTCCCATAAGGGGAACTCACCCCTCCACTTT. This gives the protein CASSYSHKGNSPLHF. The genes are TRBV6-5 and TRBJ1-6, with D maybe TRBD1 (5 bases). Trimming took 0 bases from V and 10 from J, leaving 13 bases between them. The germline gives CDR1 MNHEY, CDR2 SVGAGI. The CDR3 has 15 residues.

This sequence joins TRBV28 and TRBJ1-2; 7 nucleotides line up with TRBD1. The CDR3 totals 14 residues. V was pared by 5 bases and J by 4 bases, with 7 bases of the junction left unmatched. Germline-derived CDR1 and CDR2 are MDHEN and SYDVKM. Here the CDR3 reads CASSPQDRIYGYTF. The CDR3 DNA is TGTGCCAGCAGTCCCCAGGACAGGATCTATGGCTACACCTTC.